A selection of T cell receptor beta chains follows, all from one sample in a study of blood T cell repertoires in COVID-19. Clones were sequenced by immunoSEQ multiplex PCR, and TCRdb holds only the in-frame ones, with some missing. Here the sample spans hundreds of thousands of clones, about 87% being singletons. Material: PBMCs or T cells enriched from blood (not recorded which). All receptors derive from a woman between 50 and 59 years old who had recovered from COVID-19. Each CDR3 is given with its conserved first and last residue. D genes are given only for firm matches. Size values are once, few and many counts, or a class for expanded clones, and some rows have none.

cdr3_nt	cdr3_aa	j_call	clone_size	d_call	v_call
TGTGCCAGCAGCTGGGGGACAGGGATGTACGAGCAGTACTTC	CASSWGTGMYEQYF	TRBJ2-7	-	TRBD1	TRBV7-2
TGTGCCAGCAGCGGGGTGCAGGGGAACTACGAGCAGTACTTC	CASSGVQGNYEQYF	TRBJ2-7	few	-	TRBV7-9
TGTGCCTGGAGTCCCTTAATGAGCTCCTACAATGAGCAGTTCTTC	CAWSPLMSSYNEQFF	TRBJ2-1	-	-	TRBV30
TGTGCCACTAAAAGGACTAGCGGGAGTGGTACGCAGTATTTT	CATKRTSGSGTQYF	TRBJ2-3	-	TRBD2	TRBV28
TGTGCCTGGAGTGGAGGGACTAGCGGGTACTCCTACAATGAGCAGTTCTTC	CAWSGGTSGYSYNEQFF	TRBJ2-1	-	TRBD2	TRBV30
TGTGCCAGCTCACCACCGGGGACAGGGGTCGGGGAGCTGTTTTTT	CASSPPGTGVGELFF	TRBJ2-2	-	TRBD1	TRBV18
TGTGCCAGCAGGCGAGAGGGGGCGCATAACTATGGCTACACCTTC	CASRREGAHNYGYTF	TRBJ1-2	-	TRBD1	TRBV6-5
TGTGCCAGCAGTCTCCTAACTAGCGGAGAATACGAGCAGTACTTC	CASSLLTSGEYEQYF	TRBJ2-7	-	TRBD2	TRBV6-2/TRBV6-3
TGTGCCAGTAGTCCCGGGGACAGGGATTACAATGAGCAGTTCTTC	CASSPGDRDYNEQFF	TRBJ2-1	-	TRBD1	TRBV19
TGTGCCAACATTTACGATGGCTACACCTTC	CANIYDGYTF	TRBJ1-2	-	-	TRBV6-4
TGCGCCAGCAGCTTGGGGGGGACAAGGAACACTGAAGCTTTCTTT	CASSLGGTRNTEAFF	TRBJ1-1	-	-	TRBV5-1
TGTGCCAGCAGGCAACGACTAGCCAGGGACGAGCAGTACTTC	CASRQRLARDEQYF	TRBJ2-7	once	TRBD2	TRBV6-5
TGTGCCAGCAGCCATTCGGGAAGGCTAAAGAACACTGAAGCTTTCTTT	CASSHSGRLKNTEAFF	TRBJ1-1	-	-	TRBV11-2
TGTGCCACCATTTCAGGGGGAGGCTACAATGAGCAGTTCTTC	CATISGGGYNEQFF	TRBJ2-1	-	-	TRBV19
TGTGCCAGCAGCCCAGGCGACGGCCGCTTGACCGGGGAGCTGTTTTTT	CASSPGDGRLTGELFF	TRBJ2-2	-	-	TRBV9
TGTGCCAGCCGGGACAGGGTTTCCTACGAGCAGTACTTC	CASRDRVSYEQYF	TRBJ2-7	-	TRBD1	TRBV25-1
TGTGCCAGCAGTTACCGACAGGGGATATCTGAAAAACTGTTTTTT	CASSYRQGISEKLFF	TRBJ1-4	few	TRBD1	TRBV6-5
TGTGCCTGGAGTGACGACAGAGATACTGAAGCTTTCTTT	CAWSDDRDTEAFF	TRBJ1-1	-	-	TRBV30
TGTGCCAGCAGAACAGGGTTAGTCTACAATGAGCAGTTCTTC	CASRTGLVYNEQFF	TRBJ2-1	-	-	TRBV7-2
TGTGCCACCAGCAGAGCTCAGGGAGAAAAACTGTTTTTT	CATSRAQGEKLFF	TRBJ1-4	-	-	TRBV15
TGCGCCAGCAGCACGGCATCCGGGGGTGAAAAACTGTTTTTT	CASSTASGGEKLFF	TRBJ1-4	-	-	TRBV5-1
TGTGCCAGCAGCTTAGGGGCGGGAGTCCCAGATACGCAGTATTTT	CASSLGAGVPDTQYF	TRBJ2-3	few	TRBD2	TRBV7-2
TGTGCCAGGACGTGGGGGACAGAACTTATGAACACTGAAGCTTTCTTT	CARTWGTELMNTEAFF	TRBJ1-1	few	-	TRBV21-1
TGTGCTAGCAGCCCGACAGTGGCAGGGAACACCGGGGAGCTGTTTTTT	CASSPTVAGNTGELFF	TRBJ2-2	-	-	TRBV7-7
TGCGCCAGCAGCCCTAGGTCGTCAGGGGGGAACACCGGGGAGCTGTTTTTT	CASSPRSSGGNTGELFF	TRBJ2-2	once	TRBD1	TRBV5-1
TGCGCCAGCAGTCCCTCGAGCGCCCTTTGGGAAAAACTGTTTTTT	CASSPSSALWEKLFF	TRBJ1-4	-	-	TRBV5-1
TGTGCCAGCAGCGTTGCAGGGGACACTGAAGCTTTCTTT	CASSVAGDTEAFF	TRBJ1-1	-	-	TRBV9
TGTGCCAGCAGCCGGACAGGCCGGAGCTCTGGAAACACCATATATTTT	CASSRTGRSSGNTIYF	TRBJ1-3	once	TRBD1	TRBV11-2
TGTGCCAGCAGCCCCCTGCGGAACACCATATATTTT	CASSPLRNTIYF	TRBJ1-3	-	-	TRBV28
TGTGCCAGCAGCTTGCCGGGAGCCTATGGCTACACCTTC	CASSLPGAYGYTF	TRBJ1-2	few	-	TRBV5-8
TGTGCCAGCAGCCGGGACAGGGGGTCCTACAATGAGCAGTTCTTC	CASSRDRGSYNEQFF	TRBJ2-1	-	TRBD1	TRBV9
TGTGCCAGCAGTGTCGTACTGAGCTACACCTTC	CASSVVLSYTF	TRBJ1-2	-	-	TRBV2
TGTGCCAGCTCACCAGCGCAAAATTCACCCCTCCACTTT	CASSPAQNSPLHF	TRBJ1-6	-	-	TRBV18
TGTGCCAGCAGCGTAGACAGCAACCGCTACGAGCAGTACTTC	CASSVDSNRYEQYF	TRBJ2-7	-	-	TRBV9
TGTGCCAGCAGCTTCCAGGGATCCTACGAGCAGTACTTC	CASSFQGSYEQYF	TRBJ2-7	once	-	TRBV7-2
TGTGCCAGCAGCTTAAGACTAGCGGGAGGATGGTGGACCGGGGAGCTGTTTTTT	CASSLRLAGGWWTGELFF	TRBJ2-2	-	TRBD2	TRBV7-3
TGTGCCAGCAGTTATGAGACGTCCCCCCGAGGGACTGAAGCTTTCTTT	CASSYETSPRGTEAFF	TRBJ1-1	-	-	TRBV6-5
TGTGCCAGCAGCTCCCCCGACAGGGTTAGGTACGAGCAGTACTTC	CASSSPDRVRYEQYF	TRBJ2-7	-	TRBD1	TRBV7-2
TGTGCCAGCAGCTTAAGGGGACAGTCAGGTTCACCCCTCCACTTT	CASSLRGQSGSPLHF	TRBJ1-6	-	TRBD1	TRBV7-2
TGCAGTGCTAGTGTCTTCGGCGGAAACGAGCAGTACTTC	CSASVFGGNEQYF	TRBJ2-7	-	-	TRBV20-1
TGTGCCAGCAGTTTTGCGGCAGGGGTTTCCTACTATGGCTACACCTTC	CASSFAAGVSYYGYTF	TRBJ1-2	-	-	TRBV28
TGTGCCAGCAGCTTGGGACTAGCCAATGAGCAGTTCTTC	CASSLGLANEQFF	TRBJ2-1	-	TRBD2	TRBV7-8
TGTGCCAGCAGCCCGCTCACCTTTAGCGGGACGAACACCGGGGAGCTGTTTTTT	CASSPLTFSGTNTGELFF	TRBJ2-2	once	TRBD2	TRBV3-1/TRBV3-2
TGTGCCAGCAGCTTGGGACTAGCGGGAGGGCCTTTGACAGATACGCAGTATTTT	CASSLGLAGGPLTDTQYF	TRBJ2-3	-	TRBD2	TRBV5-8
TGTGCCAGCAGTTTAGCTGCGACTAGCAACTACGAGCAGTACTTC	CASSLAATSNYEQYF	TRBJ2-7	-	TRBD2	TRBV27
TGTGCCAGCAGCTCAGGGGGCCCCGGGGCCAACGTCCTGACTTTC	CASSSGGPGANVLTF	TRBJ2-6	-	TRBD1	TRBV5-6
TGTGCCATCAGTGAGGAGGGCGGGAGGGTTGGAGAGACCCAGTACTTC	CAISEEGGRVGETQYF	TRBJ2-5	-	TRBD2	TRBV10-3
TGCAGCGGCAAGAGGTCGGGACAGAATCAGCCCCAGCATTTT	CSGKRSGQNQPQHF	TRBJ1-5	few	TRBD1	TRBV29-1
TGTGCCAGTGTGGAGGAGTATAGCAATCAGCCCCAGCATTTT	CASVEEYSNQPQHF	TRBJ1-5	-	-	TRBV19